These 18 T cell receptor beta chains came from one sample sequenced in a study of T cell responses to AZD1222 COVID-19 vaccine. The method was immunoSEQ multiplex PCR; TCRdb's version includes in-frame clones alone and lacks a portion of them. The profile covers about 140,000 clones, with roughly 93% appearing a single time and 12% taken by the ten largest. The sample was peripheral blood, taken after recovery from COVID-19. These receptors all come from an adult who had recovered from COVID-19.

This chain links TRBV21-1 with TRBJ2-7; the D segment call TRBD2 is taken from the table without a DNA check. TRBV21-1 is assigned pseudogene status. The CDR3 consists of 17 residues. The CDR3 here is CASSKAREHPGRVEQYF. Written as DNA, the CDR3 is TGTGCCAGCAGCAAAGCTAGGGAACACCCCGGGAGGGTCGAGCAGTACTTC.

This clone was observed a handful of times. CDR3 nucleotides: TGTGCCAGCAGCGCGTCCGGGACCGGGGGTCAGCCCCAGCATTTT. This translates into CASSASGTGGQPQHF. V and J are TRBV9 and TRBJ1-5; D perhaps matches TRBD1 (5 bases). The CDR3 loop spans 15 amino acids. Trimming shortened V by 3 bases and J by 6 bases, and 16 bases separated the two germline ends. Looked up from germline, CDR1 is SGDLS and CDR2 is YYNGEE. The full variable domain, its missing parts supplied by reference TRBV9 and TRBJ1-5, is DSGVTQTPKHLITATGQRVTLRCSPRSGDLSVYWYQQSLDQGLQFLIQYYNGEERAKGNILERFSAQQFPDLHSELNLSSLELGDSALYFCASSASGTGGQPQHFGDGTRLSIL.

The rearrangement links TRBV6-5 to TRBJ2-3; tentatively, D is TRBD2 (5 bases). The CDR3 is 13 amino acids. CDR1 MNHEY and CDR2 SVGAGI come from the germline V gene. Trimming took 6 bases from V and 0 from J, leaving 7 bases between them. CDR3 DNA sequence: TGTGCCAGCAGGGACTCTAGCACAGATACGCAGTATTTT. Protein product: CASRDSSTDTQYF.

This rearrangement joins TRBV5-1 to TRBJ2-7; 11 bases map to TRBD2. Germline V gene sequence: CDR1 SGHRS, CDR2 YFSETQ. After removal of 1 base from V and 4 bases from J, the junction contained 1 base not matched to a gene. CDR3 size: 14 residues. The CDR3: CASSLSSGGYEQYF. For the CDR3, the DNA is TGCGCCAGCAGCTTGTCTAGCGGGGGGTACGAGCAGTACTTC.

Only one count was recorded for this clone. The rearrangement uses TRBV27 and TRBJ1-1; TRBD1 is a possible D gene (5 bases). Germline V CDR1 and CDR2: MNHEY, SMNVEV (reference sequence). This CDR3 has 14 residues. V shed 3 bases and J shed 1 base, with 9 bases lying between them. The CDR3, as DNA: TGTGCCAGCAGTTTTAGGGGTCAGAACACTGAAGCTTTCTTT. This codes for CASSFRGQNTEAFF.

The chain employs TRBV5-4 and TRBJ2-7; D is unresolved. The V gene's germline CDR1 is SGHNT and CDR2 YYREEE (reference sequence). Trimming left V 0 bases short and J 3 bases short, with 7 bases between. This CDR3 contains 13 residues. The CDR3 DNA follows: TGTGCCAGCAGCTTGGCCCTCAACTACGAGCAGTACTTC. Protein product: CASSLALNYEQYF.

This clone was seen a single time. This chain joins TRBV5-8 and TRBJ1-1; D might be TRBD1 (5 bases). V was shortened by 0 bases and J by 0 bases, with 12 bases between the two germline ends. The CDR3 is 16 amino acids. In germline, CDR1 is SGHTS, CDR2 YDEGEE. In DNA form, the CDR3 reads TGTGCCAGCAGCTTGGAGGGACCGGTAATGAACACTGAAGCTTTCTTT. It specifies CASSLEGPVMNTEAFF.

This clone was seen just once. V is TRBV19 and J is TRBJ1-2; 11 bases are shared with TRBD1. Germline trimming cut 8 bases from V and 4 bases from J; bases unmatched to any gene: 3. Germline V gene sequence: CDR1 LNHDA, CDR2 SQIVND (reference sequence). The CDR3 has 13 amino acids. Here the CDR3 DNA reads TGTGCCAGTGGACAGGGGGCTTTCTATGGCTACACCTTC. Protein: CASGQGAFYGYTF.

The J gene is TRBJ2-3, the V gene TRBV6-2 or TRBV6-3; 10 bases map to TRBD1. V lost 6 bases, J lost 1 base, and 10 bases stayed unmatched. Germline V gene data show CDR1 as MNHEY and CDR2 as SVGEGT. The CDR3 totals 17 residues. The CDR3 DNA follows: TGTGCCAGCAGCACCGGGACAGGGGTCTTCCGCACAGATACGCAGTATTTT. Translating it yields CASSTGTGVFRTDTQYF.

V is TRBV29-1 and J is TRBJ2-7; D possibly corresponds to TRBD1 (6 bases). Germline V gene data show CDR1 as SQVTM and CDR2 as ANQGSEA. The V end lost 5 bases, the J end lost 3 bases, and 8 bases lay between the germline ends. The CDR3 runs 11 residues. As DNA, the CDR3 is TGCAGCGTTCGAGGGGGCTACGAGCAGTACTTC. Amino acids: CSVRGGYEQYF.

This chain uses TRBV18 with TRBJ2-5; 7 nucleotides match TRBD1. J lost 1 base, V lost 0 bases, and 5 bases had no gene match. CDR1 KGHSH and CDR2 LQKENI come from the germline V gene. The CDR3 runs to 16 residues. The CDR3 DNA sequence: TGTGCCAGCTCACCACCGACAGGGCCCCTCCAAGAGACCCAGTACTTC. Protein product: CASSPPTGPLQETQYF.

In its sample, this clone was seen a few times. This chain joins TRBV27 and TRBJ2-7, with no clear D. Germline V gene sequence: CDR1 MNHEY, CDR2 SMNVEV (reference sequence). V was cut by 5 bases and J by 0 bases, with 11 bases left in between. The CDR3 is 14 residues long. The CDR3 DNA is TGTGCCAGCAGTCCTCGCTGGAGCTCCTACGAGCAGTACTTC. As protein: CASSPRWSSYEQYF.

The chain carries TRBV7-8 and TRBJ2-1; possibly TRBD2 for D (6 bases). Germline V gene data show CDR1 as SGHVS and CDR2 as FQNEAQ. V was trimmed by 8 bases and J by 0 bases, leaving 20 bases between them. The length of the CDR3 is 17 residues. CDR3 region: CASRPRGRPDSYNEQFF. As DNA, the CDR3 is TGTGCCAGCCGTCCCCGGGGGAGACCAGACTCCTACAATGAGCAGTTCTTC.

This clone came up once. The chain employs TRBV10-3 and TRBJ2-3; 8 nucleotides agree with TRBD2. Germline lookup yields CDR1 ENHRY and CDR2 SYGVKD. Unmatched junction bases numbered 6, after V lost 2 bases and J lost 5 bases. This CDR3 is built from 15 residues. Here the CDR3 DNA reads TGTGCCATCAGTGAGCGGGAGGGCCGGGTAGATACGCAGTATTTT. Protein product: CAISEREGRVDTQYF.

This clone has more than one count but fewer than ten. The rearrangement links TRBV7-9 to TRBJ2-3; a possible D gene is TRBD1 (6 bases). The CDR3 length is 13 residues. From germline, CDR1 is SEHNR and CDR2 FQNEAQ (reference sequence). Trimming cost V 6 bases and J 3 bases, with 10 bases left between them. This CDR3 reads CASRHRETDTQYF. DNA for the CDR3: TGTGCCAGCAGACACAGGGAGACAGATACGCAGTATTTT.

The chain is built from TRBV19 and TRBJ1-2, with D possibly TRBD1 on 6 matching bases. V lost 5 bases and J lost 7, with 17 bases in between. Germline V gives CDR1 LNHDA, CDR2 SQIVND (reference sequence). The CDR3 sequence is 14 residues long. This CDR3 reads CASSGQGYPTGYTF. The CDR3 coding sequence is TGTGCCAGTAGTGGCCAGGGGTACCCCACTGGCTACACCTTC.

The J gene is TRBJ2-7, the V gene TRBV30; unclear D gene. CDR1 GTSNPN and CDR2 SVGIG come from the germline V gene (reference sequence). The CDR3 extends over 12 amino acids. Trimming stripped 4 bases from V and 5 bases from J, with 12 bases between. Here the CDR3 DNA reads TGTGCCTGGATGGGCCAGACCCACGAGCAGTACTTC. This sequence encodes CAWMGQTHEQYF.

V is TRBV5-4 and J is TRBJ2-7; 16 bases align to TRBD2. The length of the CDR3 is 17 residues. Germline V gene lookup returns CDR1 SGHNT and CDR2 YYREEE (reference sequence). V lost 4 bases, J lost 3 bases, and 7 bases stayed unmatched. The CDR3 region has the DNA TGTGCCAGCAGCAGCGGGACTAGCGGGAGGGCCCACTACGAGCAGTACTTC. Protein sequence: CASSSGTSGRAHYEQYF.